Shown below are 31 T cell receptor beta chains from a single sample sequenced in a study of blood T cell repertoires in COVID-19 (dated by TCRdb to the early 2020s). Libraries were made using the immunoSEQ multiplex PCR assay. TCRdb re-hosts the immuneACCESS table, in-frame sequences only. Its copies lack some clones; in the studies checked, an unresolved V gene accounts for under half of them, and the cause for the rest is not known. The sample table lists 250,000 to 350,000 clones, more than 90% of them with a count of one. The ten largest clones take up about 2.4% of the sample. Material for sequencing was PBMCs or T cells enriched from blood (not recorded which). The receptor source for this set is a man between 60 and 70 years old who had recovered from COVID-19.

The gene calls are TRBV19 and TRBJ1-5, with 8 bases identical to TRBD1. Germline V gives CDR1 LNHDA, CDR2 SQIVND (reference sequence). The CDR3 loop spans 16 amino acids. Germline trimming cut 6 bases from V and 1 base from J; bases unmatched to any gene: 8. The CDR3, as DNA: TGTGCCAGTAGCCAGGACAGGGCCAGGAGCAATCAGCCCCAGCATTTT. Translated: CASSQDRARSNQPQHF. Complete variable domain (other parts from reference TRBV19 and TRBJ1-5): DGGITQSPKYLFRKEGQNVTLSCEQNLNHDAMYWYRQDPGQGLRLIYYSQIVNDFQKGDIAEGYSVSREKKESFPLTVTSAQKNPTAFYLCASSQDRARSNQPQHFGDGTRLSIL.

The chain recombines TRBV24-1 with TRBJ2-1; D is perhaps TRBD1 (5 bases). Germline V gives CDR1 KGHDR, CDR2 SFDVKD. The CDR3 has 15 amino acids. V was trimmed by 3 bases and J by 10 bases, leaving 18 bases between them. The CDR3, as DNA: TGTGCCACCAGTGATAGAGAGGACACCCGTGGGGAGCAGTTCTTC. Translated: CATSDREDTRGEQFF.

The CDR3 coding sequence is TGTGCCAGCAGTCCGGTTGGGGAGCTGTTTTTT. Protein sequence: CASSPVGELFF. The gene calls are TRBV12-3 or TRBV12-4 and TRBJ2-2; no clear D gene. The CDR3 runs 11 residues. V lost 5 bases and J 8 bases, leaving 6 bases between the germline ends.

The genes are TRBV6-2 or TRBV6-3 and TRBJ1-2, with 8 bases that match TRBD1. The CDR3 loop spans 15 amino acids. Trimming cost V 5 bases and J 2 bases; bases outside gene matches: 7. The germline V gene has CDR1 MNHEY and CDR2 SVGEGT. CDR3 nucleotides: TGTGCCAGCAGTCACGGGGGACAGGCGAACTATGGCTACACCTTC. This sequence encodes CASSHGGQANYGYTF.

The V call is TRBV5-1, the J call TRBJ2-3; 10 bases map to TRBD2. This CDR3 region has 15 residues. CDR1 is SGHRS, CDR2 YFSETQ, per germline. V lost 1 base and J lost 1; bases outside the gene matches: 0. For the CDR3, the DNA is TGCGCCAGCAGCTTGACTAGCGGGGGCACAGATACGCAGTATTTT. This sequence encodes CASSLTSGGTDTQYF.

This clone was seen a handful of times. This sequence joins TRBV27 and TRBJ2-3; no clear D. The V end was cut by 2 bases, the J end by 1 base, with 4 bases between. Per the germline V gene, CDR1 is MNHEY and CDR2 is SMNVEV (reference sequence). The CDR3 covers 13 residues. As DNA, the CDR3 is TGTGCCAGCAGTTTACTTGGCACAGATACGCAGTATTTT. Amino acids: CASSLLGTDTQYF.

V gene TRBV6-5 combines with J gene TRBJ1-1; perhaps TRBD1 as D (6 bases). This CDR3 has 14 residues. Trimming left V 7 bases short and J 1 base short, with 13 bases between. Germline loops: CDR1 MNHEY, CDR2 SVGAGI. The CDR3 bases are TGTGCCAGCAACCCGGACAGACCGAACACTGAAGCTTTCTTT. It yields the protein CASNPDRPNTEAFF.

This chain links TRBV19 with TRBJ2-1, with D possibly matching TRBD2 (5 bases). Between the trimmed V and J ends, which lost 4 bases and 6 bases, there was a span of 13 bases. The germline gives CDR1 LNHDA, CDR2 SQIVND (reference sequence). The CDR3 sequence is 14 residues long. CDR3 sequence reads: CASSTGMRVNEQFF. CDR3 coding DNA: TGTGCCAGTAGTACTGGGATGAGGGTCAATGAGCAGTTCTTC.

The chain carries TRBV14 and TRBJ2-7; 8 bases map to TRBD1. The trim removed 4 bases at V and 2 bases at J, leaving 7 bases unmatched. The CDR3 covers 15 residues. Germline V gene data show CDR1 as SGHDN and CDR2 as FVKESK. The CDR3 coding sequence is TGTGCCAGCAGCCGCGGGACAGGAAAGACCTACGAGCAGTACTTC. Translation: CASSRGTGKTYEQYF.

CDR3 sequence reads: CASSTGQGRADTQYF. CDR3 coding DNA: TGTGCCAGTTCTACGGGACAGGGCCGAGCAGATACGCAGTATTTT. The chain combines TRBV19 with TRBJ2-3; the match to TRBD1 covers 9 bases. Trimming cost V 8 bases and J 4 bases; bases outside gene matches: 10. In germline, CDR1 is LNHDA, CDR2 SQIVND (reference sequence). The CDR3 sequence is 15 residues long.

The chain is built from TRBV6-1 and TRBJ1-6, with 8 bases that match TRBD1. The germline V gene encodes CDR1 MNHNS and CDR2 SASEGT. The V and J ends lost 1 base and 0 bases, in that order; junction bases with no gene match: 2. This CDR3 comprises 17 residues. CDR3 DNA sequence: TGTGCCAGCAGTGAAGGGACAGGGAGCTCCTATAATTCACCCCTCCACTTT. Protein sequence: CASSEGTGSSYNSPLHF.

This clone has only a few counts. The V and J genes are TRBV13 and TRBJ1-4; 7 nucleotides agree with TRBD1. This CDR3 comprises 16 residues. The V gene's germline CDR1 is PRHDT and CDR2 FYEKMQ (reference sequence). J was trimmed by 8 bases and V by 0 bases; bases with no gene match: 9. The CDR3 DNA reads as TGTGCCAGCAGCTTAGGTTCGCCCCGGACAGGCGAAAAACTGTTTTTT. This sequence encodes CASSLGSPRTGEKLFF.

This clone was seen more than once but under ten times. This chain links TRBV2 with TRBJ2-3; maybe TRBD2 (6 bases). Per germline, CDR1 SNHLY and CDR2 FYNNEI. The CDR3 runs 15 residues. Trimming removed 8 bases from V and 1 base from J, with 16 bases in between. The CDR3 bases are TGTGCCAGCCTGCCTCGGGAGCGCGGCACAGATACGCAGTATTTT. Encoded protein: CASLPRERGTDTQYF.

The chain joins TRBV27 to TRBJ2-1; D remains unclear. With 2 bases removed from V and 6 bases from J, the gap between germline ends came to 8 bases. This CDR3 has 13 amino acids. The germline V gene has CDR1 MNHEY and CDR2 SMNVEV (reference sequence). The CDR3 DNA follows: TGTGCCAGCAGTTTAACGGTACTCAATGAGCAGTTCTTC. It specifies CASSLTVLNEQFF.

The rearrangement links TRBV19 to TRBJ2-3, with a tentative D call TRBD1 (6 bases). The germline V gene encodes CDR1 LNHDA and CDR2 SQIVND (reference sequence). V was shortened by 5 bases and J by 2 bases, with 20 bases between the two germline ends. The CDR3 spans 17 residues. Here the CDR3 reads CASSGLNRVTDTDTQYF. The DNA for the CDR3 is TGTGCCAGTAGTGGTTTAAACAGGGTCACGGACACAGATACGCAGTATTTT.

The chain carries TRBV30 and TRBJ2-3; 7 nucleotides line up with TRBD1. This CDR3 is built from 12 residues. Germline CDR1 is GTSNPN and CDR2 is SVGIG (reference sequence). V dropped 0 bases and J dropped 9; count of bases not matched to a gene: 3. The CDR3 region is CAWSVLTGTQYF. CDR3 nucleotide sequence: TGTGCCTGGAGTGTACTGACAGGGACGCAGTATTTT.

The V gene is TRBV10-3, the J gene TRBJ1-1, with D perhaps TRBD1 (6 bases). The CDR3 runs 14 residues. The ends were cut back, 2 bases at V and 2 bases at J, with 9 bases in the middle. Germline CDR1 ENHRY, CDR2 SYGVKD. The CDR3: CAISEAGDNTEAFF. The CDR3 bases are TGTGCCATCAGTGAGGCAGGGGATAACACTGAAGCTTTCTTT.

The chain employs TRBV9 and TRBJ1-1, with D possibly being TRBD1 (6 bases). This CDR3 spans 15 amino acids. With 3 bases removed from V and 6 bases from J, the gap between germline ends came to 18 bases. CDR1 and CDR2 (germline): SGDLS, YYNGEE. DNA for the CDR3: TGTGCCAGCAGCGCGGTGACAGGCCAAGTCGCTGAAGCTTTCTTT. Its translation: CASSAVTGQVAEAFF.

This chain connects TRBV5-4 to TRBJ1-1, with D tentatively TRBD1 (5 bases). Trimming took off 3 bases at V and 7 bases at J, with 13 bases between the two ends. Looked up from germline, CDR1 is SGHNT and CDR2 is YYREEE (reference sequence). This CDR3 region has 13 residues. CDR3 sequence: CASSWGLTVEAFF. In nucleotides, the CDR3 is TGTGCCAGCAGCTGGGGACTGACGGTTGAAGCTTTCTTT.

This chain joins TRBV12-5 and TRBJ1-3; D remains ambiguous. CDR3 length equals 13 residues. Germline CDR1 reads LGHNT; CDR2 reads FRNRAP. V lost 5 bases and J lost 0, with 5 bases in between. The CDR3: CASGPGSGNTIYF. For the CDR3, the DNA is TGTGCTAGTGGTCCAGGCTCTGGAAACACCATATATTTT.

This rearrangement joins TRBV30 to TRBJ1-3, with TRBD1 as a possible D gene (5 bases). Germline V gene sequence: CDR1 GTSNPN, CDR2 SVGIG (reference sequence). This CDR3 comprises 15 residues. The V end was cut by 2 bases, the J end by 0 bases, with 11 bases between. The CDR3 DNA follows: TGTGCCTGGAGTCCCCCCAGGGTCTCTGGAAACACCATATATTTT. Translation gives CAWSPPRVSGNTIYF.

This chain joins TRBV5-4 and TRBJ2-7; 9 bases match TRBD1. The germline V gene encodes CDR1 SGHNT and CDR2 YYREEE (reference sequence). This CDR3 contains 16 residues. V shed 1 base and J 4 bases; nucleotides not matched to a gene: 9. CDR3 bases: TGTGCCAGCAGCTTGCCGGGACAGGGATCAAAGTACGAGCAGTACTTC. This translates into CASSLPGQGSKYEQYF.

The rearrangement uses TRBV11-3 and TRBJ2-7, with TRBD1 matching over 8 bases. This CDR3 comprises 13 residues. J was trimmed by 4 bases and V by 1 base; bases with no gene match: 0. The germline CDR1 and CDR2 sequences are SGHNT and YENEEA. The CDR3 nucleotides read TGTGCCAGCAGCTTAGGGACAGGGTACGAGCAGTACTTC. Translation gives CASSLGTGYEQYF.

This sequence joins TRBV7-9 and TRBJ2-3; 7 positions agree with TRBD2. Germline assignment: CDR1 SEHNR and CDR2 FQNEAQ (reference sequence). This CDR3 region has 18 residues. Losses at the gene ends were 5 bases for V and 4 bases for J; bases not matched to a gene: 18. In nucleotides, the CDR3 is TGTGCCAGCAGCACCCGGAGTGGGGGGAGGGCCGGTGCAGATACGCAGTATTTT. This gives the protein CASSTRSGGRAGADTQYF. Variable domain in full (rest from reference TRBV7-9 and TRBJ2-3): DTGVSQNPRHKITKRGQNVTFRCDPISEHNRLYWYRQTLGQGPEFLTYFQNEAQLEKSRLLSDRFSAERPKGSFSTLEIQRTEQGDSAMYLCASSTRSGGRAGADTQYFGPGTRLTVL.

This clone occurred once. The chain employs TRBV18 and TRBJ1-5, with 9 nucleotides matching TRBD1. The length of the CDR3 is 13 residues. V lost 3 bases and J lost 7; bases outside the gene matches: 1. From germline, CDR1 is KGHSH and CDR2 LQKENI. The CDR3 region has the DNA TGTGCCAGCTCACCTGACAGGGGGCAGCCCCAGCATTTT. Protein: CASSPDRGQPQHF.

This chain uses TRBV2 with TRBJ1-1, with a weak D call TRBD1 (6 bases). The CDR3 sequence is 13 residues long. With 7 bases removed from V and 4 bases from J, the gap between germline ends came to 13 bases. Germline-derived CDR1 and CDR2 are SNHLY and FYNNEI. This chain's CDR3 is CASIQGRRTEAFF. Written as DNA, the CDR3 is TGTGCCAGCATACAGGGTAGGCGCACTGAAGCTTTCTTT.

The rearrangement uses TRBV5-4 and TRBJ2-1, with TRBD2 as a possible D gene (6 bases). Germline V CDR1 and CDR2: SGHNT, YYREEE (reference sequence). Trimming took 3 bases from V and 8 from J, leaving 9 bases between them. The CDR3 is 12 residues long. Written as DNA, the CDR3 is TGTGCCAGCAGCTGGAGGGCGGATGAGCAGTTCTTC. This gives the protein CASSWRADEQFF.

This clone was observed once. The J gene is TRBJ2-5, the V gene TRBV6-6, with 8 nucleotides matching TRBD1. CDR3 size: 11 residues. Unmatched junction bases numbered 9, after V lost 7 bases and J lost 14 bases. Per the germline V gene, CDR1 is MNHNY and CDR2 is SVGAGI (reference sequence). As DNA, the CDR3 is TGTGCCAGCATACTTGCGGGACAGGCCTACTTC. Residues: CASILAGQAYF.

The rearrangement links TRBV6-2 or TRBV6-3 to TRBJ2-7; no reliable D call. Germline CDR1 reads MNHEY; CDR2 reads SVGEGT. Trimming removed 2 bases from V and 2 bases from J, with 4 bases in between. The CDR3 spans 12 residues. In DNA form, the CDR3 reads TGTGCCAGCAGTTACGTCACCTACGAGCAGTACTTC. Translated: CASSYVTYEQYF.

The chain employs TRBV9 and TRBJ2-1; 11 bases are a match to TRBD2. In germline, CDR1 is SGDLS, CDR2 YYNGEE. J lost 9 bases, V lost 5 bases, and 4 bases had no gene match. This CDR3 is 13 amino acids long. CDR3 protein: CASRASGGSEQFF. The DNA for the CDR3 is TGTGCCAGCAGGGCTAGCGGGGGGTCTGAGCAGTTCTTC. Together with reference TRBV9 and TRBJ2-1, the CDR3 gives the full variable domain: DSGVTQTPKHLITATGQRVTLRCSPRSGDLSVYWYQQSLDQGLQFLIQYYNGEERAKGNILERFSAQQFPDLHSELNLSSLELGDSALYFCASRASGGSEQFFGPGTRLTVL.

The chain links TRBV30 to TRBJ2-3, with 7 bases identical to TRBD2. Germline loops: CDR1 GTSNPN, CDR2 SVGIG (reference sequence). The CDR3 has 15 residues. Unmatched junction bases numbered 5, after V lost 2 bases and J lost 0 bases. This chain's CDR3 is CAWSMGSGSTDTQYF. For the CDR3, the DNA is TGTGCCTGGAGTATGGGTAGCGGGAGCACAGATACGCAGTATTTT.